What follows are 19 T cell receptor beta chains derived from one specimen sequenced in a study of graft-versus-host responses after intestinal transplantation. No antigen has been identified for these receptors. Produced via immunoSEQ multiplex PCR; TCRdb's table is partial and in-frame only. The sample includes 75,000 to 100,000 clones, roughly 91% of them seen just once. This sample comprised unstimulated CD8+ T cells sorted from spleen or lymph node cells, obtained before intestinal transplant. The receptor set was obtained from a human donor who received an intestinal transplant.

The chain links TRBV7-9 to TRBJ2-7, with D possibly being TRBD1 (5 bases). The germline V gene encodes CDR1 SEHNR and CDR2 FQNEAQ (reference sequence). The CDR3 consists of 13 residues. V was trimmed by 2 bases and J by 6 bases, leaving 11 bases between them. CDR3 nucleotides: TGTGCCAGCAGCTTATCCCCAGGGCGCGAGCAGTACTTC. Translation gives CASSLSPGREQYF.

The V and J genes are TRBV11-2 and TRBJ2-2; 8 bases match TRBD1. The germline V gene has CDR1 SGHAT and CDR2 FQNNGV. With 5 bases clipped from V and 4 bases from J, the junction kept 3 bases outside the gene matches. This CDR3 has 14 residues. The CDR3 sequence: CASSHGTGTGELFF. The CDR3 nucleotides are TGTGCCAGCAGCCACGGGACAGGCACCGGGGAGCTGTTTTTT.

V usage is TRBV9 and J usage is TRBJ2-1; 11 nucleotides agree with TRBD2. The CDR3 runs to 16 residues. V lost 3 bases, J lost 3 bases, and 5 bases stayed unmatched. Per the germline V gene, CDR1 is SGDLS and CDR2 is YYNGEE. As DNA, the CDR3 is TGTGCCAGCAGCGCCCTAGCGGGAGGCGGCTACAATGAGCAGTTCTTC. Translating gives CASSALAGGGYNEQFF.

The chain couples TRBV7-6 to TRBJ2-3, with 10 bases identical to TRBD2. The CDR3 contains 16 residues. With 1 base clipped from V and 6 bases from J, the junction kept 7 bases outside the gene matches. Germline V gives CDR1 SGHVS, CDR2 FNYEAQ. Here the CDR3 DNA reads TGTGCCAGCAGCTTAGTGCCTAGCGGGGGAGAGGATACGCAGTATTTT. It yields the protein CASSLVPSGGEDTQYF.

Remarks on this clone: At one of its ends the junction is not consistent with the germline gene, which may arise from a read error. This sample includes further DNA sequences coding for the same CDR3. The chain joins TRBV4-1 to TRBJ1-2, with TRBD1 matching over 9 bases. The CDR3 spans 15 residues. Germline V gene data show CDR1 as MGHRA and CDR2 as YSYEKL. The CDR3 coding sequence is TGCGCCAGTAGCCAATTTACAGGGGGCAACTATGGCTACACCTTC. Translating gives CASSQFTGGNYGYTF.

The chain joins TRBV7-2 to TRBJ2-5; 13 bases align to TRBD2. Germline trimming cut 4 bases from V and 0 bases from J; bases unmatched to any gene: 5. The CDR3 covers 17 residues. Per the germline V gene, CDR1 is SGHTA and CDR2 is FQGNSA. CDR3 coding DNA: TGTGCCAGCAGCTATGGACTAGCGGGGGAGTACCAAGAGACCCAGTACTTC. It codes for CASSYGLAGEYQETQYF.

The chain employs TRBV13 and TRBJ2-7, with TRBD2 identical over 11 bases. CDR3 length: 15 residues. The J segment lost 2 bases and the V segment lost 5 bases, leaving 5 bases of the junction unmatched. Germline assignment: CDR1 PRHDT and CDR2 FYEKMQ (reference sequence). Here the CDR3 DNA reads TGTGCCAGCAGCGACACTAGCGGGGGTACCTACGAGCAGTACTTC. Amino acid sequence: CASSDTSGGTYEQYF.

The V and J genes are TRBV5-1 and TRBJ2-1; 14 bases agree with TRBD2. Germline V lookup: CDR1 SGHRS, CDR2 YFSETQ. The CDR3 spans 13 residues. The J segment lost 14 bases and the V segment lost 4 bases, leaving 5 bases of the junction unmatched. In DNA, the CDR3 is TGCGCCAGCAGCAGGACTAGCGGGAGGTGGGAGTTCTTC. Its translation: CASSRTSGRWEFF.

The chain has TRBV2 and TRBJ2-5, with 15 bases fitting TRBD2. Germline V gene lookup returns CDR1 SNHLY and CDR2 FYNNEI. V trimming: 5 bases; J trimming: 2 bases; junction bases outside the gene matches: 6. CDR3 length: 17 residues. Written as DNA, the CDR3 is TGTGCCAGCAGTAATGGGGGACTAGCGGGGGGTCAAGAGACCCAGTACTTC. The encoded protein is CASSNGGLAGGQETQYF.

The chain employs TRBV18 and TRBJ1-4; no clear D. The germline gives CDR1 KGHSH, CDR2 LQKENI. This CDR3 is 15 amino acids long. V was cut by 5 bases and J by 0 bases, with 10 bases left in between. The CDR3 coding sequence is TGTGCCAGCTCAAGACAAACCGCAACTAATGAAAAACTGTTTTTT. Translating gives CASSRQTATNEKLFF.

The genes are TRBV7-9 and TRBJ2-5, with TRBD2 matching 8 bases. The germline gives CDR1 SEHNR, CDR2 FQNEAQ (reference sequence). The CDR3 consists of 15 residues. Trimming at V came to 5 bases and at J to 2 bases, leaving 7 bases not matched to a gene. CDR3 in DNA: TGTGCCAGCAGCCCGGGAGGGGGGGTACAAGAGACCCAGTACTTC. It specifies CASSPGGGVQETQYF.

The chain links TRBV9 to TRBJ2-7; tentatively, D is TRBD2 (6 bases). Germline V gene data show CDR1 as SGDLS and CDR2 as YYNGEE. V was shortened by 3 bases and J by 7 bases, with 20 bases between the two germline ends. The CDR3 runs 15 residues. This CDR3 reads CASSGSGTALSEQYF. The CDR3 DNA follows: TGTGCCAGCAGCGGCTCCGGGACTGCCCTCTCTGAGCAGTACTTC.

The CDR3 coding sequence is TGTGCCAGCAGCTTAGCGAGTAGGGGTCCCCATGAAAAACTGTTTTTT. Translated, it gives CASSLASRGPHEKLFF. This sequence joins TRBV7-9 and TRBJ1-4, with a possible D match to TRBD1 (5 bases). CDR3 size: 16 residues. V gave up 0 bases and J gave up 6 bases, with 14 bases separating them. CDR1 SEHNR and CDR2 FQNEAQ come from the germline V gene (reference sequence).

The chain employs TRBV19 and TRBJ2-3; 9 bases fit TRBD2. The CDR3 is 15 residues long. With V trimmed by 3 bases and J by 4 bases, 5 bases remained unmatched. CDR1 is LNHDA, CDR2 SQIVND, per germline (reference sequence). As DNA, the CDR3 is TGTGCCAGTAGTATTTTGGCGGGAGGGGCAGATACGCAGTATTTT. The encoded protein is CASSILAGGADTQYF.

This rearrangement joins TRBV9 to TRBJ2-5; the match to TRBD2 covers 8 bases. V shed 2 bases, J shed 0 bases, and the junction held 3 bases outside the gene matches. CDR3 length: 15 residues. Per the germline V gene, CDR1 is SGDLS and CDR2 is YYNGEE. The DNA of the CDR3 is TGTGCCAGCAGCGTTGGACTAGCCAACCAAGAGACCCAGTACTTC. It is translated as CASSVGLANQETQYF.

This clone was found a few times. This chain joins TRBV5-1 and TRBJ2-7, with D possibly matching TRBD1 (5 bases). The CDR3 consists of 12 residues. V was shortened by 0 bases and J by 6 bases, with 7 bases between the two germline ends. Germline V CDR1 and CDR2: SGHRS, YFSETQ. The CDR3 protein is CASSLEGVEQYF. CDR3 nucleotides: TGCGCCAGCAGCTTGGAAGGGGTCGAGCAGTACTTC.

This chain joins TRBV7-8 and TRBJ2-3; D is ambiguous. Germline V lookup: CDR1 SGHVS, CDR2 FQNEAQ. V lost 5 bases to trimming and J lost 6 bases, with 6 bases between them. The CDR3 sequence is 11 residues long. The CDR3 spells CASSPLDTQYF. The CDR3 bases are TGTGCCAGCAGCCCCTTGGATACGCAGTATTTT.

The chain combines TRBV28 with TRBJ2-1, with 16 bases lining up with TRBD2. The CDR3 runs to 15 residues. V shed 2 bases, J shed 15 bases, and the junction held 7 bases outside the gene matches. Per the germline V gene, CDR1 is MDHEN and CDR2 is SYDVKM. The CDR3 nucleotides are TGTGCCAGCAGTTTAAGGGGACTAGCGGGAGGGGGTCTGTTCTTC. This encodes CASSLRGLAGGGLFF.

The chain couples TRBV4-2 to TRBJ2-7, with D possibly matching TRBD2 (6 bases). In germline, CDR1 is LGHNA, CDR2 YNFKEQ. The length of the CDR3 is 16 residues. V shed 0 bases and J shed 0 bases, with 12 bases lying between them. The CDR3 nucleotides read TGTGCCAGCAGCCAAGATAGGACTACACACTCCTACGAGCAGTACTTC. Residues: CASSQDRTTHSYEQYF.